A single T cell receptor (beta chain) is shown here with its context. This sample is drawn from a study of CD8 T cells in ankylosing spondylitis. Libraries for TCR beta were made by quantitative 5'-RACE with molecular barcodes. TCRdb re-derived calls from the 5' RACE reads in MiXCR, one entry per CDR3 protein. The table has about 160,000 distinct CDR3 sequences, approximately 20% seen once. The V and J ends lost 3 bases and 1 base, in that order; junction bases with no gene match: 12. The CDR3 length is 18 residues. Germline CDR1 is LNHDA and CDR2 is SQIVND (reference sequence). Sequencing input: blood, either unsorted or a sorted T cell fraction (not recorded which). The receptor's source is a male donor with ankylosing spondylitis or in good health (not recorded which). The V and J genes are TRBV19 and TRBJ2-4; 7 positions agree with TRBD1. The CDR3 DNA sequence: TGTGCCAGTAGTATCGGACCCCGGGACAGCCTGGCCAAAAACATTCAGTACTTC. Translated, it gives CASSIGPRDSLAKNIQYF.